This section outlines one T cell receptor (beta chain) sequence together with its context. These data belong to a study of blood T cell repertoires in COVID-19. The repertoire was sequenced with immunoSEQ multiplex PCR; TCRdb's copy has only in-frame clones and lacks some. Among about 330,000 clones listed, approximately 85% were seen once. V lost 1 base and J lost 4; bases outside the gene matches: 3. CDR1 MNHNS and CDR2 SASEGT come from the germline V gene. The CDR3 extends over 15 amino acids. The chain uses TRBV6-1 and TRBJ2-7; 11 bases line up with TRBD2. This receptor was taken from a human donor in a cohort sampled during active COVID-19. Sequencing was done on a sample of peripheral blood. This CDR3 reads CASSEDGTSGYEQYF. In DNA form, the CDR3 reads TGTGCCAGCAGTGAAGACGGGACTAGCGGTTACGAGCAGTACTTC.